The rows below give T cell receptor beta chains drawn from one sample of a study of vaccination and CD4 T cells after COVID-19. Their specific antigens are unknown. Each CDR3 protein is one row after TCRdb ran MiXCR on the PCR reads. Of fewer than 20,000 distinct CDR3 sequences in the sample, 45% to 60% were seen once. The specimen comprised CD4+ T cells from blood, cultured in vitro, sampled about 7 months after SARS-CoV-2 vaccination. The receptors were gathered from a human donor who had recovered from COVID-19. CDR3s include the opening cysteine and the closing phenylalanine or tryptophan. Fields, in order: clone size, V gene, D gene, J gene, CDR3 protein, CDR3 DNA. D genes are given only for firm matches. Rows give clone size only sometimes, using once, few, many, or a class for an expanded clone.

abundance: .; v_gene: TRBV7-9; d_gene: TRBD1; j_gene: TRBJ1-2; CDR3aa: CASSEGTAILYGYTF; CDR3nt: TGTGCCAGCAGCGAAGGGACAGCAATCCTCTATGGCTACACCTTC
abundance: .; v_gene: TRBV20-1; d_gene: TRBD1; j_gene: TRBJ2-3; CDR3aa: CSARSLTGGTDTQYF; CDR3nt: TGCAGTGCTAGAAGCCTGACAGGGGGCACAGATACGCAGTATTTT
abundance: few; v_gene: TRBV20-1; d_gene: TRBD2; j_gene: TRBJ2-1; CDR3aa: CSASGWRLAGNYNEQFF; CDR3nt: TGCAGTGCTAGTGGGTGGCGACTAGCGGGAAACTACAATGAGCAGTTCTTC
abundance: few; v_gene: TRBV7-9; d_gene: .; j_gene: TRBJ1-1; CDR3aa: CASSRDSTEAFF; CDR3nt: TGTGCCAGCAGCAGAGACAGTACTGAAGCTTTCTTT
abundance: .; v_gene: TRBV20-1; d_gene: .; j_gene: TRBJ1-1; CDR3aa: CSARDPRTRIHTEAFF; CDR3nt: TGCAGTGCTAGAGATCCCCGGACACGTATCCACACTGAAGCTTTCTTT
abundance: few; v_gene: TRBV20-1; d_gene: .; j_gene: TRBJ2-3; CDR3aa: CSARITLLANTQYF; CDR3nt: TGCAGTGCTCGAATAACCCTTTTGGCAAATACGCAGTATTTT
abundance: .; v_gene: TRBV20-1; d_gene: TRBD1; j_gene: TRBJ2-1; CDR3aa: CSANYQGQGVYEQFF; CDR3nt: TGCAGTGCTAACTACCAGGGACAGGGGGTGTATGAGCAGTTCTTC
abundance: .; v_gene: TRBV7-6; d_gene: .; j_gene: TRBJ2-5; CDR3aa: CASSLAPAVETQYF; CDR3nt: TGTGCCAGCAGCTTAGCCCCAGCGGTAGAGACCCAGTACTTC
abundance: few; v_gene: TRBV7-2; d_gene: .; j_gene: TRBJ1-2; CDR3aa: CASSPSNYGYTF; CDR3nt: TGTGCCAGCAGCCCGTCTAACTATGGCTACACCTTC
abundance: .; v_gene: TRBV6-2/TRBV6-3; d_gene: .; j_gene: TRBJ1-5; CDR3aa: CASSYGNQPQHF; CDR3nt: TGTGCCAGCAGTTACGGCAATCAGCCCCAGCATTTT
abundance: .; v_gene: TRBV24-1; d_gene: TRBD2; j_gene: TRBJ2-5; CDR3aa: CATSDHPGLAGGGETQYF; CDR3nt: TGTGCCACCAGTGATCACCCGGGACTAGCGGGGGGTGGCGAGACCCAGTACTTC
abundance: many; v_gene: TRBV7-9; d_gene: .; j_gene: TRBJ1-1; CDR3aa: CASSLDTLYTEAFF; CDR3nt: TGTGCCAGCAGCTTGGACACGCTGTACACTGAAGCTTTCTTT
abundance: .; v_gene: TRBV24-1; d_gene: .; j_gene: TRBJ1-5; CDR3aa: CATAPGLKFGGSNQPQHF; CDR3nt: TGTGCCACCGCGCCGGGACTCAAATTCGGTGGTAGCAATCAGCCCCAGCATTTT
abundance: .; v_gene: TRBV20-1; d_gene: TRBD2; j_gene: TRBJ2-2; CDR3aa: CSAPLSGRGSTGELFF; CDR3nt: TGCAGTGCTCCTCTTAGCGGGAGAGGTAGTACCGGGGAGCTGTTTTTT
abundance: few; v_gene: TRBV7-8; d_gene: .; j_gene: TRBJ2-5; CDR3aa: CASSRAPSRETQYF; CDR3nt: TGTGCCAGCAGCCGAGCGCCCTCACGAGAGACCCAGTACTTC